The T cell receptor beta chain described here comes from a study of blood T cell repertoires in COVID-19. The data were produced by immunoSEQ multiplex PCR, yet TCRdb's version contains in-frame clones alone and is incomplete. The data hold approximately 320,000 clones, with roughly 91% observed a single time. This CDR3 region has 15 residues. The sample consisted of peripheral blood. The sequence came from a woman in her twenties or thirties with COVID-19, enrolled during active disease. This chain connects TRBV21-1 to TRBJ2-7; the listed D gene, TRBD1, was not tested against the DNA. TRBV21-1 is a recognized pseudogene. The CDR3 coding sequence is TGTGCCAGCAGCTTAACTCTGGGACACCGCTACGAGCAGTACTTC. The encoded protein is CASSLTLGHRYEQYF.